A single sample is the source of the 30 T cell receptor beta chains below, sequenced in a study of metastatic and nonmetastatic thyroid tumors (dated by TCRdb to the early 2020s). None of the patients had been given any treatment before thyroid surgery. Libraries were built with PCR. Instrument used: Illumina HiSeq 4000. TCRdb reprocessing: public reads trimmed at Q25 with fastp, clones called with MiXCR, in-frame beta chains kept. The sample has around 40,000 clones on record, about a sixth of them singletons. Of the sample, 6.2% falls within the top ten clones. Sequencing was carried out using blood. These TCRs come from a male donor with papillary thyroid cancer or a benign thyroid nodule (not recorded which). Some clones in this sample may be carry-over from other donors' samples.

This clone is labeled medium-sized. The chain recombines TRBV10-3 with TRBJ1-2, with TRBD1 as a possible D gene (5 bases). This CDR3 is 13 amino acids long. Germline CDR1 is ENHRY and CDR2 is SYGVKD. The germline V and J ends were trimmed by 6 bases and 7 bases, with 15 bases remaining between them. The DNA of the CDR3 is TGTGCCATCAGACCACAGGAAGGTGTTGGCTACACCTTC. Translating gives CAIRPQEGVGYTF.

The sample holds many counts of this clone. This chain joins TRBV7-9 and TRBJ2-2; 7 positions agree with TRBD1. The CDR3 is made up of 14 amino acids. With 6 bases clipped from V and 5 bases from J, the junction kept 6 bases outside the gene matches. From germline, CDR1 is SEHNR and CDR2 FQNEAQ (reference sequence). The CDR3 region is CASRWDSRTGELFF. The CDR3 nucleotides are TGTGCCAGCAGATGGGACAGCCGAACCGGGGAGCTGTTTTTT. The whole variable domain, remainder taken from reference TRBV7-9 and TRBJ2-2, is DTGVSQNPRHKITKRGQNVTFRCDPISEHNRLYWYRQTLGQGPEFLTYFQNEAQLEKSRLLSDRFSAERPKGSFSTLEIQRTEQGDSAMYLCASRWDSRTGELFFGEGSRLTVL.

This clone showed up many times. The gene calls are TRBV20-1 and TRBJ1-4; a possible D gene is TRBD1 (6 bases). The V and J ends lost 5 bases and 11 bases respectively, with 15 bases between them. Looked up from germline, CDR1 is DFQATT and CDR2 is SNEGSKA (reference sequence). The CDR3 loop spans 12 amino acids. CDR3: CSARPGTSKLFF. The DNA of the CDR3 is TGCAGTGCTCGACCCGGGACATCTAAACTGTTTTTT.

This clone was observed at least ten times. The V call is TRBV9, the J call TRBJ2-5; 7 bases are a match to TRBD2. The V segment lost 3 bases and the J segment 4 bases; nucleotides outside the gene matches: 6. The CDR3 runs 14 residues. Per the germline V gene, CDR1 is SGDLS and CDR2 is YYNGEE. The CDR3, as DNA: TGTGCCAGCAGCGGGGGAGGGGTCCGAGAGACCCAGTACTTC. It is translated as CASSGGGVRETQYF.

This clone was seen at least ten times. The sample holds other DNA sequences that translate to the same CDR3. The chain is built from TRBV4-1 and TRBJ1-1; D gene uncertain. This CDR3 has 14 residues. CDR1 and CDR2 (germline): MGHRA, YSYEKL. Trimming pared 0 bases from V and 4 bases from J, leaving 9 bases between. The CDR3 DNA reads as TGCGCCAGCAGCCAAGAAGGAGGGATCACTGAAGCTTTCTTT. Protein sequence: CASSQEGGITEAFF.

Details on this clone: Being one base from a much bigger clone, this may be a read error. The chain carries TRBV29-1 and TRBJ2-6, with TRBD1 matching over 8 bases. The CDR3 consists of 16 residues. The germline CDR1 and CDR2 sequences are SQVTM and ANQGSEA. The J segment lost 8 bases and the V segment lost 1 base, leaving 10 bases of the junction unmatched. DNA of the CDR3: TGCAGCGTTGAAGCGCAGGGGGCGAAGGGGTCCAACGTCCTGACTTTC. Translating gives CSVEAQGAKGSNVLTF.

Many counts were recorded for this clone. Here the CDR3 reads CASIRGGSTEAFF. Written as DNA, the CDR3 is TGTGCCAGCATCAGGGGGGGCTCCACTGAAGCTTTCTTT. The chain joins TRBV28 to TRBJ1-1; 7 bases are a match to TRBD1. V dropped 7 bases and J dropped 4; count of bases not matched to a gene: 6. The CDR3 loop spans 13 amino acids. Germline V CDR1 and CDR2: MDHEN, SYDVKM.

This clone ranks as medium-sized. The J gene is TRBJ1-2, the V gene TRBV28; perhaps TRBD1 as D (5 bases). From germline, CDR1 is MDHEN and CDR2 SYDVKM. V shed 6 bases and J shed 4 bases, with 24 bases lying between them. This CDR3 contains 17 residues. Here the CDR3 reads CASSPGALQVRSYGYTF. The CDR3 DNA reads as TGTGCCAGCAGCCCAGGTGCGCTACAGGTTCGCAGCTATGGCTACACCTTC.

This chain connects TRBV7-8 to TRBJ2-7; no clear D gene. CDR1 is SGHVS, CDR2 FQNEAQ, per germline. V was trimmed by 4 bases and J by 0 bases, leaving 10 bases between them. CDR3 size: 14 residues. CDR3 region: CASSWVDSSYEQYF. DNA for the CDR3: TGTGCCAGCAGCTGGGTCGATAGCTCCTACGAGCAGTACTTC.

This clone ranks as medium-sized. This chain uses TRBV10-2 with TRBJ2-3; TRBD1 matches at 10 bases. This CDR3 is 15 amino acids long. After removal of 3 bases from V and 6 bases from J, the junction contained 6 bases not matched to a gene. Per germline, CDR1 WSHSY and CDR2 SAAADI. The CDR3 DNA follows: TGCGCCAGCAGTGAAATGACAGGGGGCAGGGATACGCAGTATTTT. Protein product: CASSEMTGGRDTQYF.

This clone was counted many times. The V gene is TRBV14, the J gene TRBJ2-1; D possibly corresponds to TRBD1 (5 bases). Trimming took 4 bases from V and 1 from J, leaving 17 bases between them. The germline V gene has CDR1 SGHDN and CDR2 FVKESK. CDR3 length: 17 amino acids. The CDR3 region has the DNA TGTGCCAGCAGCCCCAGTGTAGGGGCCGGGTCCTACAATGAGCAGTTCTTC. Translated: CASSPSVGAGSYNEQFF. Together with reference TRBV14 and TRBJ2-1, the CDR3 gives the full variable domain: EAGVTQFPSHSVIEKGQTVTLRCDPISGHDNLYWYRRVMGKEIKFLLHFVKESKQDESGMPNNRFLAERTGGTYSTLKVQPAELEDSGVYFCASSPSVGAGSYNEQFFGPGTRLTVL.

Comments on this clone: This may come from a read error, since a much larger clone is one base off. The chain recombines TRBV7-9 with TRBJ2-5; D may be TRBD2 (5 bases). The germline V gene encodes CDR1 SEHNR and CDR2 FQNEAQ (reference sequence). The CDR3 covers 14 residues. Between the trimmed V and J ends, which lost 5 bases and 2 bases, there was a span of 12 bases. In DNA form, the CDR3 reads TGTGCCAGCAGCCAGGAAAGGGAGCAAGAGACCCAGTACTTC. This codes for CASSQEREQETQYF.

Many counts were recorded for this clone. The chain links TRBV5-1 to TRBJ2-5; no definite D call. The CDR3 is 14 amino acids. Trimming left V 0 bases short and J 4 bases short, with 10 bases between. Germline V lookup: CDR1 SGHRS, CDR2 YFSETQ. CDR3 in amino acids: CASSLGLGLETQYF. CDR3 in DNA: TGCGCCAGCAGCTTGGGATTGGGGTTAGAGACCCAGTACTTC.

This clone was observed many times. V and J are TRBV18 and TRBJ2-5; D gene unclear. This CDR3 has 14 residues. The germline V gene encodes CDR1 KGHSH and CDR2 LQKENI. Trimming cost V 2 bases and J 3 bases, with 10 bases left between them. CDR3: CASSPESNEETQYF. CDR3 bases: TGTGCCAGCTCACCAGAGTCAAACGAAGAGACCCAGTACTTC.

This clone was counted at least ten times. This chain links TRBV30 with TRBJ2-2, with 7 bases identical to TRBD2. The ends lost 0 bases at V and 3 bases at J; junction bases unmatched: 4. The CDR3 is 15 residues long. Germline V gives CDR1 GTSNPN, CDR2 SVGIG (reference sequence). For the CDR3, the DNA is TGTGCCTGGAGTGTACAAAGCGGGGACACCGGGGAGCTGTTTTTT. Its protein is CAWSVQSGDTGELFF.

A single count supports this clone. The chain has TRBV7-2 and TRBJ2-2, with a tentative D call TRBD2 (5 bases). Trimming cost V 1 base and J 4 bases, with 10 bases left between them. This CDR3 has 15 residues. Germline loops: CDR1 SGHTA, CDR2 FQGNSA. The CDR3, as DNA: TGTGCCAGCAGCTTAGTAGGAGCGGTCACCGGGGAGCTGTTTTTT. It codes for CASSLVGAVTGELFF.

Ten or more counts support this clone. J is TRBJ2-3 and V is TRBV7-2, with D perhaps matching TRBD2 (5 bases). The CDR3 is 16 amino acids. Trimming took off 1 base at V and 2 bases at J, with 13 bases between the two ends. Germline CDR1 reads SGHTA; CDR2 reads FQGNSA. CDR3 loop: CASSLGVTTLTDTQYF. CDR3 coding DNA: TGTGCCAGCAGCTTAGGGGTGACTACCCTCACAGATACGCAGTATTTT.

Of note for this clone: A read error is possible here, since a much larger clone lies one base away. This chain joins TRBV7-2 and TRBJ2-3; no clear D. This CDR3 region has 13 residues. The germline gives CDR1 SGHTA, CDR2 FQGNSA. The germline V and J ends were trimmed by 6 bases and 4 bases, with 11 bases remaining between them. The CDR3 loop reads CASRNQWADTQYF. CDR3 DNA: TGTGCCAGCAGAAACCAGTGGGCAGATACGCAGTATTTT.

This clone counts as medium-sized (0.01 to 0.1%). V usage is TRBV20-1 and J usage is TRBJ2-7; D might be TRBD2 (6 bases). The CDR3 is 15 amino acids. Germline CDR1 DFQATT, CDR2 SNEGSKA (reference sequence). V shed 1 base and J shed 4 bases, with 17 bases lying between them. This CDR3 is CSARGEREVVYEQYF. The CDR3 nucleotides are TGCAGTGCTAGAGGGGAGAGGGAGGTGGTTTACGAGCAGTACTTC.

By share, this clone ranks as medium-sized. This sequence joins TRBV12-3 or TRBV12-4 and TRBJ2-7, with unresolved D. CDR3 length: 15 residues. Deletions cut 6 bases from V and 5 bases from J, with 20 bases between. CDR3 coding DNA: TGTGCCAGCAGAACCGGGTCCTACCCTCTTAACGAGCAGTACTTC. It encodes CASRTGSYPLNEQYF.

The V and J genes are TRBV6-1 and TRBJ2-7, with no clear D. The ends were cut back, 0 bases at V and 0 bases at J, with 6 bases in the middle. This CDR3 region has 14 residues. CDR1 and CDR2 (germline): MNHNS, SASEGT. Here the CDR3 DNA reads TGTGCCAGCAGTGAAGCTGTCAGCTCCTACGAGCAGTACTTC. Translating it yields CASSEAVSSYEQYF.

This clone was picked up many times. This rearrangement joins TRBV20-1 to TRBJ2-5; D is perhaps TRBD2 (5 bases). Germline CDR1 and CDR2: DFQATT and SNEGSKA (reference sequence). The ends were cut back, 3 bases at V and 10 bases at J, with 12 bases in the middle. The CDR3 has 11 residues. The CDR3 protein is CSASPDSLQYF. CDR3 in DNA: TGCAGTGCTAGTCCGGACTCGCTCCAGTACTTC.

Concerning this clone itself: A much larger clone sits a single nucleotide away, making a read error possible. No conserved phenylalanine or tryptophan is present at the end of the CDR3, so a read error is the likely explanation. CDR3 coding DNA: TGTGCCAGCAGTACAGGGCCAGATACGCAGTATCTT. Protein product: CASSTGPDTQYL. The chain uses TRBV12-3 or TRBV12-4 and TRBJ2-3, with D possibly TRBD1 on 6 matching bases. Trimming stripped 5 bases from V and 4 bases from J, with 7 bases between. This CDR3 has 12 amino acids.

At least ten counts were recorded for this clone. A junction end diverges from the germline sequence, so it may reflect a read error. This chain's CDR3 is CSARVKLEDVSF. The CDR3 nucleotides are TGCAGTGCTAGAGTTAAACTTGAGGATGTCTCCTTC. The chain uses TRBV20-1 and TRBJ2-1; D call uncertain. This CDR3 spans 12 amino acids. Germline lookup yields CDR1 DFQATT and CDR2 SNEGSKA (reference sequence).

This clone is categorized as medium-sized. The genes are TRBV6-2 or TRBV6-3 and TRBJ2-3; the D is unclear. Germline CDR1 reads MNHEY; CDR2 reads SVGEGT. The CDR3 covers 12 residues. The ends were cut back, 8 bases at V and 4 bases at J, with 10 bases in the middle. This CDR3 is CASGTQPDTQYF. CDR3 DNA sequence: TGTGCCAGCGGAACCCAGCCAGATACGCAGTATTTT.

This clone was detected ten times or more. V usage is TRBV12-3 or TRBV12-4 and J usage is TRBJ2-4; D gene unclear. This CDR3 region has 13 residues. V was cut by 3 bases and J by 1 base, with 4 bases left in between. Here the CDR3 reads CASSLDAKNIQYF. In nucleotides, the CDR3 is TGTGCCAGCAGTTTGGATGCCAAAAACATTCAGTACTTC.

This clone was picked up many times. The rearrangement uses TRBV20-1 and TRBJ2-3, with 9 bases aligning to TRBD2. The CDR3 contains 17 residues. The junction had 12 bases not matched to a gene; V was cut back by 1 base and J by 4 bases. Germline assignment: CDR1 DFQATT and CDR2 SNEGSKA (reference sequence). CDR3 amino acids: CSARVDLLGTSPDTQYF. CDR3 nucleotides: TGCAGTGCTAGAGTAGACCTTCTCGGGACTAGCCCAGATACGCAGTATTTT.

J is TRBJ2-7 and V is TRBV2; possibly TRBD1 or TRBD2 for D (6 bases each). The CDR3 runs 11 residues. Looked up from germline, CDR1 is SNHLY and CDR2 is FYNNEI. V lost 7 bases and J 6 bases, leaving 10 bases between the germline ends. The CDR3 spells CASKGGIEQYF. Written as DNA, the CDR3 is TGTGCCAGCAAAGGGGGGATCGAGCAGTACTTC. Drawing the rest from reference TRBV2 and TRBJ2-7, the complete variable domain is EPEVTQTPSHQVTQMGQEVILRCVPISNHLYFYWYRQILGQKVEFLVSFYNNEISEKSEIFDDQFSVERPDGSNFTLKIRSTKLEDSAMYFCASKGGIEQYFGPGTRLTVT.

This clone was recorded many times. The CDR3 here is CASSLGKYEQYF. CDR3 coding DNA: TGTGCCAGCAGCTTAGGGAAATACGAGCAGTACTTC. This sequence joins TRBV11-3 and TRBJ2-7, with unresolved D. The CDR3 runs to 12 residues. Germline values: CDR1 SGHNT, CDR2 YENEEA. The V end lost 1 base, the J end lost 4 bases, and 5 bases lay between the germline ends.

V and J are TRBV20-1 and TRBJ2-1; D uncertain. This CDR3 is built from 13 residues. Trimming stripped 8 bases from V and 8 bases from J, with 19 bases between. The germline V gene has CDR1 DFQATT and CDR2 SNEGSKA (reference sequence). The CDR3 nucleotides are TGCAGTCCTCGTAAAGATTTATCGGATGAGCAGTTCTTC. Translation gives CSPRKDLSDEQFF.